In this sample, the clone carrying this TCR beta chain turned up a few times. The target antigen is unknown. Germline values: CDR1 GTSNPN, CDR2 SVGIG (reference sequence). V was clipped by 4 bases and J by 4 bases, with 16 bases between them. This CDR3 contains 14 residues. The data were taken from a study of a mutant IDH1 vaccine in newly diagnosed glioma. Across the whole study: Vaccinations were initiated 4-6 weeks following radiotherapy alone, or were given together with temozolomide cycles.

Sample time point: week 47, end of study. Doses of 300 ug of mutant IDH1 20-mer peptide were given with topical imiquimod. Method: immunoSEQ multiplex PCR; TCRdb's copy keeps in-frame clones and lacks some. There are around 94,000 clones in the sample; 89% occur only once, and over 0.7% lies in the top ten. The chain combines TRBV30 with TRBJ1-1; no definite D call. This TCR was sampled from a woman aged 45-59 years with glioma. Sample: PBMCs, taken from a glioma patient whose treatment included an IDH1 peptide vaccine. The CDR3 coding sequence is TGTGCCTGGATGCCAGGACTTTTGGTCACTGAAGCTTTCTTT. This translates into CAWMPGLLVTEAFF. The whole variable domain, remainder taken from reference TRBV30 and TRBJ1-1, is SQTIHQWPATLVQPVGSPLSLECTVEGTSNPNLYWYRQAAGRGLQLLFYSVGIGQISSEVPQNLSASRPQDRQFILSSKKLLLSDSGFYLCAWMPGLLVTEAFFGQGTRLTVV.